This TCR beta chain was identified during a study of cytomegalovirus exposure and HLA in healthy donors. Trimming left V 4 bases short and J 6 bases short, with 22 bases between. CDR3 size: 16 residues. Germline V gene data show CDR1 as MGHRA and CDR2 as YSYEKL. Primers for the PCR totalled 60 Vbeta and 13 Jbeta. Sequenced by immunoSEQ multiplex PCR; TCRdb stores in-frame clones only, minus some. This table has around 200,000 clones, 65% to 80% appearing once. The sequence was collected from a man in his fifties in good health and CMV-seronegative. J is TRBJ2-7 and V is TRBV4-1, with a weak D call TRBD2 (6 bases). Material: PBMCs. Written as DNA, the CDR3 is TGCGCCAGCAGCCGGGGGACGGCGGGGACCCTAAGCGAGCAGTACTTC. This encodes CASSRGTAGTLSEQYF.